These T cell receptor beta chains were read from a single sample in a study of blood T cell repertoires in COVID-19. TCRdb keeps only in-frame clones here, not all; method: immunoSEQ multiplex PCR. Of some 100,000 clones in the sample, almost 90% were seen once. Material for sequencing was peripheral blood. These receptors came from an older woman with acute or convalescent COVID-19. Each CDR3 is given with its conserved first and last residue. The D gene is left open where the match is weak. Clone size is given for some rows only: seen once, a few or many times, or a class if the clone is expanded.

TRBD1 | TRBJ2-7 | TRBV4-1 | - | CASSRGQGAYEQYF | TGCGCCAGCAGCCGGGGACAGGGTGCATACGAGCAGTACTTC
- | TRBJ2-7 | TRBV27 | - | CASSFSLTYEQYF | TGTGCCAGCAGTTTCAGTTTAACCTACGAGCAGTACTTC
- | TRBJ2-7 | TRBV11-2 | - | CASSLGGLGESSYEQYF | TGTGCCAGCAGCTTAGGGGGACTGGGGGAATCCTCCTACGAGCAGTACTTC
TRBD2 | TRBJ2-7 | TRBV19 | - | CASSSPGGTYEQYF | TGTGCCAGTAGTTCCCCGGGAGGGACCTACGAGCAGTACTTC
TRBD2 | TRBJ2-5 | TRBV5-1 | - | CASSLGTSDGGTQYF | TGCGCCAGCAGCCTGGGGACTAGCGATGGCGGGACCCAGTACTTC
- | TRBJ2-3 | TRBV28 | - | CASSLSQLGGTDTQYF | TGTGCCAGCAGTTTAAGCCAGCTGGGAGGAACAGATACGCAGTATTTT
- | TRBJ2-3 | TRBV19 | - | CASSIQDRGTDTQYF | TGTGCCAGTAGTATTCAGGACAGAGGTACAGATACGCAGTATTTT
- | TRBJ1-2 | TRBV13 | once | CASSSSLGANYGYTF | TGTGCCAGCAGTTCCTCCCTGGGAGCTAACTATGGCTACACCTTC
TRBD1 | TRBJ1-1 | TRBV6-6 | - | CASATSSTGGTTEAFF | TGTGCCAGCGCAACCTCAAGCACAGGGGGCACCACTGAAGCTTTCTTT
TRBD2 | TRBJ2-5 | TRBV19 | - | CASSIMGLAAKETQYF | TGTGCCAGTAGTATCATGGGACTAGCGGCTAAAGAGACCCAGTACTTC
TRBD1 | TRBJ2-7 | TRBV5-8 | - | CASSPGTGGLYEQYF | TGTGCCAGCAGCCCTGGGACAGGGGGCTTGTACGAGCAGTACTTC
- | TRBJ2-5 | TRBV7-6 | - | CASSLGGQNQETQYF | TGTGCCAGCAGCTTAGGCGGACAGAACCAAGAGACCCAGTACTTC
- | TRBJ1-1 | TRBV5-1 | - | CASSFRQMNTEAFF | TGCGCCAGCAGCTTTCGACAGATGAACACTGAAGCTTTCTTT
- | TRBJ2-1 | TRBV18 | - | CASSQGLDNEQFF | TGTGCCAGCTCACAAGGACTTGACAATGAGCAGTTCTTC
- | TRBJ2-2 | TRBV6-1 | - | CASSEGPNTGELFF | TGTGCCAGCAGTGAAGGGCCGAACACCGGGGAGCTGTTTTTT
- | TRBJ2-3 | TRBV15 | - | CATSKIQGSSTDTQYF | TGTGCCACCAGCAAAATTCAGGGGTCTAGCACAGATACGCAGTATTTT
- | TRBJ2-7 | TRBV18 | few | CASSPPQEYEQYF | TGTGCCAGCTCACCACCGCAAGAGTACGAGCAGTACTTC
TRBD1 | TRBJ1-5 | TRBV15 | - | CATSHPTRQGNSNQPQHF | TGTGCCACCAGCCATCCCACTCGACAGGGAAATAGCAATCAGCCCCAGCATTTT
TRBD1 | TRBJ2-7 | TRBV2 | once | CASSDGQAYEQYF | TGTGCCAGCAGTGATGGACAGGCCTACGAGCAGTACTTC
- | TRBJ2-5 | TRBV19 | once | CASTYSSGETQYF | TGTGCCAGTACCTACTCCAGCGGGGAGACCCAGTACTTC
- | TRBJ1-5 | TRBV6-5 | - | CASSPEPNSNQPQHF | TGTGCCAGCAGTCCTGAACCTAACAGCAATCAGCCCCAGCATTTT
TRBD1 | TRBJ1-2 | TRBV5-4 | once | CASSLVGTENYGYTF | TGTGCCAGCAGCTTGGTGGGGACAGAAAACTATGGCTACACCTTC
TRBD1 | TRBJ2-2 | TRBV5-1 | - | CASSPQAQGAGGELFF | TGCGCCAGCAGCCCACAAGCTCAGGGGGCAGGCGGGGAGCTGTTTTTT
TRBD2 | TRBJ2-3 | TRBV7-3 | - | CASSLRPSGGTDTQYF | TGTGCCAGCAGCTTACGACCCAGCGGGGGCACAGATACGCAGTATTTT
TRBD2 | TRBJ2-7 | TRBV19 | - | CASSEPGLALYEQYF | TGTGCCAGTAGCGAGCCGGGACTAGCTTTGTACGAGCAGTACTTC
TRBD1 | TRBJ2-6 | TRBV7-9 | - | CASSLVGQGYSGANVLTF | TGTGCCAGCAGCTTAGTGGGACAGGGGTACTCTGGGGCCAACGTCCTGACTTTC
- | TRBJ1-6 | TRBV11-2 | few | CASSLVWTFNSPLHF | TGTGCCAGCAGCTTAGTGTGGACTTTCAATTCACCCCTCCACTTT
TRBD2 | TRBJ2-5 | TRBV19 | - | CASSNGAGGPRETQYF | TGTGCCAGTAGTAACGGAGCGGGAGGGCCAAGAGAGACCCAGTACTTC
- | TRBJ1-1 | TRBV10-1 | few | CASSVGQGTMAEAFF | TGCGCCAGCAGTGTCGGGCAGGGAACAATGGCTGAAGCTTTCTTT
- | TRBJ2-3 | TRBV19 | - | CASSLGSGSTDTQYF | TGTGCCAGTAGTCTGGGCAGCGGGAGCACAGATACGCAGTATTTT
TRBD1 | TRBJ1-1 | TRBV6-5 | - | CASSYDRDTEAFF | TGTGCCAGCAGTTATGACAGGGACACTGAAGCTTTCTTT
- | TRBJ1-4 | TRBV5-4 | - | CASSHGQRDEKLFF | TGTGCCAGCAGCCACGGACAACGCGATGAAAAACTGTTTTTT
TRBD1 | TRBJ2-3 | TRBV12-5 | - | CASGPGTGVVDTQYF | TGTGCTAGTGGCCCCGGGACAGGGGTGGTTGATACGCAGTATTTT
- | TRBJ1-1 | TRBV5-1 | - | CASSLSANTEAFF | TGCGCCAGCAGCTTGAGCGCAAACACTGAAGCTTTCTTT
- | TRBJ2-1 | TRBV3-1/TRBV3-2 | - | CASSQVSGNEQFF | TGTGCCAGCAGCCAAGTTTCAGGCAATGAGCAGTTCTTC
TRBD1 | TRBJ1-4 | TRBV6-5 | once | CASSSVAGGFEKLFF | TGTGCCAGCAGCTCGGTAGCAGGGGGGTTTGAAAAACTGTTTTTT
- | TRBJ2-2 | TRBV11-2 | - | CASSPSGSWTGELFF | TGTGCCAGCAGCCCCTCCGGGAGTTGGACCGGGGAGCTGTTTTTT
- | TRBJ1-3 | TRBV27 | - | CASIAARALSGNTIYF | TGTGCCAGCATCGCCGCCAGGGCCCTCTCTGGAAACACCATATATTTT
- | TRBJ2-1 | TRBV5-1 | - | CASSHGLSVNEQFF | TGCGCCAGCAGCCATGGACTATCCGTCAATGAGCAGTTCTTC
TRBD1 | TRBJ2-7 | TRBV9 | - | CASSPQGRTGLYEQYF | TGTGCCAGCAGCCCCCAGGGGAGGACAGGGCTCTACGAGCAGTACTTC
- | TRBJ2-5 | TRBV2 | - | CASSPLSRLVVETQYF | TGTGCCAGCAGTCCCCTGAGTCGACTAGTCGTAGAGACCCAGTACTTC
TRBD2 | TRBJ2-7 | TRBV28 | - | CASSLYLASGRPTEFYEQYF | TGTGCCAGCAGTTTATACCTCGCTAGCGGGAGACCAACTGAGTTCTACGAGCAGTACTTC
- | TRBJ1-5 | TRBV28 | - | CASRGQNNQPQHF | TGTGCCAGCAGGGGCCAGAATAATCAGCCCCAGCATTTT
TRBD1 | TRBJ2-5 | TRBV5-4 | - | CASSLTGAVVETQYF | TGTGCCAGCAGCTTGACAGGGGCTGTGGTGGAGACCCAGTACTTC
- | TRBJ2-5 | TRBV7-3 | - | CASSLERGTPETQYF | TGTGCCAGCAGCCTGGAGAGGGGGACACCAGAGACCCAGTACTTC
TRBD1 | TRBJ2-1 | TRBV7-8 | - | CASSIGQGARYNEQFF | TGTGCCAGCAGCATAGGGCAGGGGGCAAGGTACAATGAGCAGTTCTTC
- | TRBJ2-1 | TRBV11-2 | - | CASSLFDSEQFF | TGTGCCAGCAGCTTATTCGACAGTGAGCAGTTCTTC
- | TRBJ2-2 | TRBV19 | - | CASTQGVRTGELFF | TGTGCCAGTACACAGGGAGTGCGCACCGGGGAGCTGTTTTTT
TRBD1 | TRBJ1-2 | TRBV5-6 | - | CASSPWDRDTGYTF | TGTGCCAGCAGCCCGTGGGACAGGGACACTGGCTACACCTTC
TRBD2 | TRBJ2-5 | TRBV4-1 | - | CASSQPTSGRTGETQYF | TGCGCCAGCAGCCAACCGACTAGCGGGAGAACGGGCGAGACCCAGTACTTC
TRBD1 | TRBJ2-1 | TRBV5-1 | - | CASRVTGADEQFF | TGCGCCAGCAGAGTGACAGGGGCTGATGAGCAGTTCTTC
- | TRBJ2-3 | TRBV7-9 | - | CASSLTDTQYF | TGTGCCAGCAGCCTCACAGATACGCAGTATTTT
TRBD1 | TRBJ1-2 | TRBV6-5 | - | CASRTGAYGYTF | TGTGCCAGCAGGACAGGGGCCTATGGCTACACCTTC
- | TRBJ2-1 | TRBV15 | - | CATSRASEQFF | TGTGCCACCAGCAGAGCATCTGAGCAGTTCTTC
- | TRBJ1-2 | TRBV5-4 | - | CASSLVGHKGYTF | TGTGCCAGCAGCTTAGTGGGACATAAGGGCTACACCTTC